The rows below give T cell receptor beta chains drawn from one sample of a study of PD-1 blockade in classical Hodgkin lymphoma. Repertoires were generated with immunoSEQ multiplex PCR, while TCRdb's copy carries only in-frame clones and drops some. The data contain around 41,000 clones, approximately 70% of them seen just once; the ten biggest clones take up 2.5% to 3.5%. The specimen was peripheral blood mononuclear cells (PBMCs), collected before the second cycle of nivolumab. The source is a human donor with classical Hodgkin lymphoma. The CDR3 runs from the conserved cysteine through the conserved F or W. D genes are given only for firm matches. The size field is filled for only some rows; it gives once, few, many or a size class.

abundance	len	v_gene	d_gene	j_gene	CDR3nt	CDR3aa
NA	16	TRBV7-2	TRBD1	TRBJ1-5	TGTGCCAGCAGCCCGACGACAGGGGGAAGCAATCAGCCCCAGCATTTT	CASSPTTGGSNQPQHF
NA	11	TRBV11-2	NA	TRBJ2-1	TGTGCCAGCAGCCACGAGAATGAGCAGTTCTTC	CASSHENEQFF
NA	16	TRBV4-3	NA	TRBJ2-1	TGCGCCAGCAGCCAAGATTTCAGGGGGGGATTTAATGAGCAGTTCTTC	CASSQDFRGGFNEQFF
NA	16	TRBV5-1	TRBD1	TRBJ1-4	TGCGCCAGCAGCTTAAGGGGGCGCGGGGCTAATGAAAAACTGTTTTTT	CASSLRGRGANEKLFF
NA	12	TRBV6-1	NA	TRBJ1-2	TGTGCCAGCGTTTGGGAGGGTGATGGCTACACCTTC	CASVWEGDGYTF
NA	18	TRBV28	TRBD2	TRBJ2-3	TGTGCCAGCAGAACAAGAGGCACTAGCGGGAGTTATAGAGATACGCAGTATTTT	CASRTRGTSGSYRDTQYF
NA	19	TRBV5-1	NA	TRBJ2-6	TGCGCCAGCAGCTTGGGGCCACAGGGCTCGGGCTCTGGGGCCAACGTCCTGACTTTC	CASSLGPQGSGSGANVLTF
NA	14	TRBV5-1	NA	TRBJ2-3	TGCGCCAGCAGCCTACGACAGGTTTCAGATACGCAGTATTTT	CASSLRQVSDTQYF
NA	15	TRBV30	NA	TRBJ2-2	TGTGCCTGGACCCCCCACGGGCCCGACACCGGGGAGCTGTTTTTT	CAWTPHGPDTGELFF
NA	13	TRBV28	NA	TRBJ1-5	TGTGCCAGCCTCGGGGACCCCAATCAGCCCCAGCATTTT	CASLGDPNQPQHF
NA	13	TRBV10-3	NA	TRBJ2-2	TGTGCCATCAGTGAGGCGGGCACCGGGGAGCTGTTTTTT	CAISEAGTGELFF
NA	11	TRBV7-3	NA	TRBJ2-7	TGTGCCAGCAGCTCTAGCGCCGAGCAGTACTTC	CASSSSAEQYF
NA	17	TRBV7-6	NA	TRBJ1-4	TGTGCCAGCAGCCCTGCGGGGAGGGGAGCAACTAATGAAAAACTGTTTTTT	CASSPAGRGATNEKLFF
NA	15	TRBV9	TRBD2	TRBJ2-1	TGTGCCAGCAGCGTAGGGGGCGGGAGCTGGGATGAGCAGTTCTTC	CASSVGGGSWDEQFF
medium-sized	13	TRBV2	NA	TRBJ2-7	TGTGCCAGCAGGAGAAGACAGGCCTACGAGCAGTACTTC	CASRRRQAYEQYF
NA	16	TRBV18	NA	TRBJ2-5	TGTGCCAGCTCACCGATGGGAGGAGAGGGCAGAGAGACCCAGTACTTC	CASSPMGGEGRETQYF
few	14	TRBV4-1	NA	TRBJ2-7	TGCGCCAGCAGCCAAGATCGGTCGGGGTGGGAGCAGTACTTC	CASSQDRSGWEQYF
NA	13	TRBV11-2	NA	TRBJ1-5	TGTGCCAGCAGCTTCGGGTTCAATCAGCCCCAGCATTTT	CASSFGFNQPQHF
NA	13	TRBV6-5	NA	TRBJ1-1	TGTGCCAGCAGTTACAGACAGAGCACTGAAGCTTTCTTT	CASSYRQSTEAFF
NA	15	TRBV5-3	NA	TRBJ2-7	TGTGCCAGCAGTCCCATTTGGGAGGCCCCCTACGAGCAGTACTTC	CASSPIWEAPYEQYF
NA	13	TRBV6-6	TRBD2	TRBJ2-7	TGTGCCAGCAGTGGCAAGCGGGGCTACGAGCAGTACTTC	CASSGKRGYEQYF
few	15	TRBV7-2	TRBD1	TRBJ1-1	TGTGCCAGCAGCTCAAGACAGGGTAGGGGCACTGAAGCTTTCTTT	CASSSRQGRGTEAFF
NA	14	TRBV5-1	NA	TRBJ2-2	TGCGCCAGCAGCCCAGTCCGGGTCCCCGGGGAGCTGTTTTTT	CASSPVRVPGELFF